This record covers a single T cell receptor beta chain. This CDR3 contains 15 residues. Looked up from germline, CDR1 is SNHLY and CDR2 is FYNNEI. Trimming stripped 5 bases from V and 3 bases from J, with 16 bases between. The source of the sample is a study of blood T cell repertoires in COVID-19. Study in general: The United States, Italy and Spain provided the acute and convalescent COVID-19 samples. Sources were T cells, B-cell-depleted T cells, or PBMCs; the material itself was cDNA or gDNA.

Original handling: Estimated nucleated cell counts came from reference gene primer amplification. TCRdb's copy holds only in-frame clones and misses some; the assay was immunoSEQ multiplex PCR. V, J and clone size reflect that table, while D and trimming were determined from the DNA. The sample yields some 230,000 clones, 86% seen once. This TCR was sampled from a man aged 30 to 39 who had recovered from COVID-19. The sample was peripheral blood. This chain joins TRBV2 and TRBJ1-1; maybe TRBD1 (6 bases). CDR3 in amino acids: CASSPTRGLYTEAFF. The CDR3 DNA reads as TGTGCCAGCAGTCCAACCAGGGGTTTGTACACTGAAGCTTTCTTT.